The present T cell receptor beta chain was sequenced within a study of cytomegalovirus exposure and HLA in healthy donors (TCRdb year 2017). Notes on the research overall: An earlier analysis of 587 of the donors reported 276 Gb of sequence data and around 120 million unique TCR beta sequences obtained from around 190 million T cells. Approximately 330 gigabases of sequencing data and roughly 80 million unique TCR sequences made up an early release that covered around 640 HLA-typed donors. Of the approximately 370 genotyped donors, more than 75% were placed in the genetic ancestry cluster associated with self-reported Caucasian donors. The study was designed to test whether signatures of past pathogen exposure could be identified by cataloging public T cell receptors. Using immunosequencing, the study profiled T cell repertoires from approximately 700 subjects and related those repertoires to cytomegalovirus serostatus. A separate validation cohort of roughly 130 different subjects was used in addition to the roughly 640-subject first cohort. To predict cytomegalovirus infection status, the study brought together high-throughput TCR immunosequencing, statistical association of individual TCRs with disease status, and machine learning. To study patterns of TCR occurrence, a later analysis re-analyzed previously published TCR beta repertoires from 666 donors and added high-resolution HLA genotyping. In the later analysis, no new phenotypic data were used to find candidate immune exposures; instead, reliance was placed on TCR beta sequences and their occurrence across donors. An earlier analysis of approximately 580 of the donors used high-throughput TCR beta sequencing to judge whether each TCR beta V gene segment behaved as functional or pseudogenic. Alongside the repertoire data, information on donor age, sex, ethnicity and CMV serostatus was compiled. A later genetic analysis used genome-wide SNP genotypes for about three fifths of the 666 donors, treating that subset as a discovery cohort. Every discovery cohort repertoire had been produced on one sequencing platform. HLA typing covered class I and class II loci at four-digit resolution. The number of donors typed differed by locus, with roughly 620-630 for A, B, C, DRB1 and DQB1, around 560 for DQA1, over 600 for DPA1, and approximately 470 for DPB1. About five DR-DQ haplotypes were handled as single units for association and clustering because linkage in the cohort was strong. Among almost 400 genotyped donors of the cohort, an average of approximately 240,000 unique TCR beta nucleotide sequences were sequenced per donor, roughly a sixth of them non-productive. General conclusions and limits of the study: A further reported finding was that TCR beta sequences accurately predicted the HLA-A and HLA-B alleles for most subjects in the first cohort. Specific HLA alleles were associated with 15,000 to 20,000 TCR beta sequences at a false discovery rate of 0.05 in a later analysis. Sequencing depth was assumed to be roughly uniform across donors in the presence/absence analyses, though that assumption may not hold. In a later genetic analysis, a missense DCLRE1C variant was associated with V-gene and J-gene trimming of TCR beta chains, and the association was replicated in an independent cohort. Most TCR sequences were seen in very few donors, while some public TCRs were found in many individuals. Correlated functional status among segregating V segments might be attributable to linkage disequilibrium, but an unknown experimental factor could not be ruled out. A later analysis reported that several top co-occurrence clusters appeared linked to parvovirus B19, influenza, CMV and Epstein-Barr virus. In a later analysis, most CMV-associated TCR beta chains were found to appear HLA-restricted, with HLA associations seemingly driven largely by CMV exposure. When HLA alleles, especially DR and DQ, strongly co-occurred, attributing TCR associations to individual alleles was difficult. According to a later genetic analysis, donors in an Asian-associated ancestry cluster had fewer N-insertions in productive TCRs than the approximately 710-donor mean. The study listed 150 to 200 TCR beta chains as associated with cytomegalovirus. The only immune exposure information available for the cohort was CMV serostatus. This cohort had only TCR beta chains sequenced, and the lack of alpha or paired-chain data limited which features could be detected. According to the authors, the approach could potentially be generalized to other disease states and immunological phenotypes. In a later analysis, TCR association rates were found to vary across HLA loci, with the most associated TCRs seen for DRB1 alleles and the fewest for HLA-C alleles. Because HLA typing was unavailable for some donors at each locus, only the typed subset was used in association tests. A group of highly shared sequence variants was considered likely to be a technical artifact of the sequencing pipeline. The classifier was reported to diagnose cytomegalovirus status with high specificity and sensitivity in both the original and validation cohorts. Because counts were too low, 15 to 20 rarely observed V segments, including chromosome 9 orphons, were excluded from the earlier analysis of 587 of the donors. In an earlier analysis of fewer than 750 of the donors, most TCR beta V segments were observed in productive rearrangements about 87% or about 30% of the time, broadly matching IMGT annotations. In vitro tests confirmed that three of the cytomegalovirus-associated TCR beta chains recognize cytomegalovirus antigens. Compared with equally common non-associated chains, HLA-associated TCR beta chains in a later analysis were more clonally expanded and had lower generation probabilities.

The cohort was made up of 650 to 700 healthy bone marrow donors. Cohort members were all nominally healthy when sampled, although unrecorded immune exposures were likely present. The donor tested CMV seropositive and was one of the 289 seropositive cohort members. A peripheral blood sample was collected from each donor, and TCR beta sequencing was performed on peripheral blood mononuclear cells. The Qiagen DNeasy Blood Extraction Kit was used to extract genomic DNA from the blood cell samples. Library preparation was by the immunoSEQ multiplex PCR assay. A mixture of 60 forward primers for TCR Vbeta segments and 13 reverse primers for TCR Jbeta segments was used in the multiplex PCR. A multiplex PCR assay on genomic DNA amplified the CDR3 region of rearranged TCR beta genes. The Illumina HiSeq System was used to sequence the amplified TCR beta libraries as 87-base-pair reads. As for the authors' bioinformatics: Across the 670 or so repertoires, a later analysis counted tens of millions of unique TCR beta chains, around 11 million of which were shared by at least two donors. Raw reads were error-corrected and collapsed into unique sequences by a nearest-neighbor algorithm in which closely related sequences were merged to remove PCR and sequencing errors. CDR3 sequences were aligned to IMGT reference sequences to assign V, D and J gene segments. For a sequence to be retained, a match of at least six nucleotides was required to both a V gene segment and a J gene segment. A rearrangement was called productive if the CDR3 had no stop codons and remained in frame with V and J, and every other rearrangement was called non-productive. CDR3 was defined according to IMGT convention as the region running from the second conserved V-encoded cysteine to the conserved J-encoded phenylalanine. In an earlier analysis of 587 of the donors, sequences lacking an unambiguous match to a single V gene segment were excluded. An earlier analysis of fewer than 750 of the donors classified V segments as functional when productive rearrangements were above 56.7% and as segregating when the standard deviation between donors was above 5%. A statistical classification framework was built for diagnosing cytomegalovirus status from the catalog of TCR beta chain sequences. A later analysis assigned V and J genes by comparing TCR nucleotide sequences with IMGT/GENE-DB human TR gene sequences. The TCRdist pipeline was used in a later analysis to assign CDR3 sequences and most-parsimonious VDJ recombination scenarios. In a later analysis, each TCR beta chain was defined by its CDR3 amino acid sequence together with its V-gene family, and reads lacking a unique V-gene family were excluded. As a way to deal with suspected cross-contamination and a sequencing artifact, a later analysis dropped 500 to 700 nucleotide sequences that were highly shared and had low generation probability. A later analysis calculated a clonal expansion index for each public chain from normalized within-repertoire ranks of inferred template counts. In a later analysis, generation probabilities were computed using a VDJ recombination model fitted to out-of-frame rearrangements, and the results were checked against IGoR. In a later analysis, hypergeometric tests were used to score TCR-TCR, TCR-HLA and TCR-CMV co-occurrence, with a repertoire-size bias correction applied to TCR pairs. In a later analysis, false discovery rates were estimated by permuting HLA or CMV assignments 20 times. In a later analysis, co-occurring TCRs were grouped with DBSCAN, and TCRdist sequence similarity was added when clustering was performed within HLA-allele-positive subsets. For co-occurrence clustering, repertoires with fewer than 30,000 or more than 120,000 public chains were excluded, along with roughly 5 repertoires with anomalous nucleotide sharing. This is the immuneACCESS table as TCRdb keeps it, with only in-frame sequences that have V and J called. A part of the clones is gone; compared with another copy, unresolved V genes explain less than half, and the rest is unexplained. V and J calls and clone size follow that table, whereas D and trimming were derived from the DNA. The sample table records about 120,000 clones; approximately 72% of these occur just once. About 30% of the sample goes to the ten largest clones.

Points on this clone: Its antigen specificity is not known. No clone much larger than this one lies a single base away; base qualities are absent.

This TCR was sampled from a man in his 60s in good health and CMV-seropositive. The sequenced sample consisted of PBMCs.

The CDR3 loop reads CASSLRGTGGYEQYF. The nucleotide sequence is given as TGTGCCAGCAGCTTAAGAGGGACAGGGGGCTACGAGCAGTACTTC. The V and J segments used are TRBV7-3 and TRBJ2-7, with 11 bases matching TRBD1. Taken from the germline V gene, the CDR1 and CDR2 loops are SGHTA and FQGTGA. The CDR3, from cysteine to phenylalanine, totals 15 residues. Of all the DNA, just the CDR3 is kept, 45 bases in frame from base 1. Germline trimming: 1 base from V, 3 bases from J; junction bases outside gene matches: 2.